Sequencing of this TCR beta chain was carried out in a study of Ad26.COV2.S vaccination and SARS-CoV-2 variants. Study-level information: Enrollment placed the donor in the COV1001 Ad26.COV2.S trial arm. Findings of the study overall: Possible underestimation of total T cell responses by the TCR breadth and depth analyses was noted. After vaccination, substantial breadth of spike-specific CD8+ and CD4+ responses was reported.

Method: immunoSEQ multiplex PCR; TCRdb's copy keeps in-frame clones and lacks some. This sample has roughly 380,000 clones, with around 87% found just once. Treatment in this sample: 15 to 20 received Ad26.COV2.S at low or high dose, single or two shots; five or six received placebo; per-sample allocation not given. Material that was analyzed had been drawn on day 63 after the first vaccine or placebo injection. Its platform was an Ad26 vector, and its expressed antigen was Wuhan-strain SARS-CoV-2 spike. As regards this clone: As yet, its antigen is unknown.

The CDR3 loop spans 11 amino acids. Germline CDR1 LGHNA, CDR2 YNFKEQ. Trimming removed 6 bases from V and 6 bases from J, with 9 bases in between. The input for sequencing was peripheral blood, taken in a trial of Ad26.COV2.S vaccine versus placebo. This chain joins TRBV4-2 and TRBJ2-7; D not resolved. This TCR came from a person between 18 and 65 years old who received the Ad26.COV2.S COVID-19 vaccine or a placebo. CDR3 in amino acids: CASSSTSEQYF. The CDR3 DNA sequence: TGTGCCAGCAGTTCGACCTCCGAGCAGTACTTC.